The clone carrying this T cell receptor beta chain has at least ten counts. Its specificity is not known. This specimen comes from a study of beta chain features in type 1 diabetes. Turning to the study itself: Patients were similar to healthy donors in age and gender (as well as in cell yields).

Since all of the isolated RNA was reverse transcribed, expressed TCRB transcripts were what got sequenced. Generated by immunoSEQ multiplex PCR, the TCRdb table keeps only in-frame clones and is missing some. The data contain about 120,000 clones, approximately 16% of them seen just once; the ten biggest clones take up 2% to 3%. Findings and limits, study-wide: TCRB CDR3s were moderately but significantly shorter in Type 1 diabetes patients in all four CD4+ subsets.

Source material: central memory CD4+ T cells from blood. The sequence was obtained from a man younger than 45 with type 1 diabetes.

The CDR3 protein is CASSLDPRGGTGELFF. The CDR3 DNA sequence: TGCGCCAGCAGCTTGGATCCCCGGGGAGGGACCGGGGAGCTGTTTTTT. This rearrangement joins TRBV5-1 to TRBJ2-2; TRBD2 matches 7 bases. Germline-derived CDR1 and CDR2 are SGHRS and YFSETQ. The CDR3 is 16 residues long. The V segment lost 0 bases and the J segment 5 bases; nucleotides outside the gene matches: 7.